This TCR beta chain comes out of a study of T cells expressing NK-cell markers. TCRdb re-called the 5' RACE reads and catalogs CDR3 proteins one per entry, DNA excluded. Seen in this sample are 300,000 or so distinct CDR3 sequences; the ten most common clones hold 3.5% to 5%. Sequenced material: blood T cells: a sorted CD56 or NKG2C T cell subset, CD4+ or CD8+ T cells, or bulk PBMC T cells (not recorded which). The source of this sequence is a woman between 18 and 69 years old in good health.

The CDR3: CSTRGGQEQFF. V gene TRBV29-1 combines with J gene TRBJ2-1; as DNA is missing, the TRBD1 call by TCRdb cannot be tested. Germline CDR1 SQVTM, CDR2 ANQGSEA. The CDR3 runs 11 residues.